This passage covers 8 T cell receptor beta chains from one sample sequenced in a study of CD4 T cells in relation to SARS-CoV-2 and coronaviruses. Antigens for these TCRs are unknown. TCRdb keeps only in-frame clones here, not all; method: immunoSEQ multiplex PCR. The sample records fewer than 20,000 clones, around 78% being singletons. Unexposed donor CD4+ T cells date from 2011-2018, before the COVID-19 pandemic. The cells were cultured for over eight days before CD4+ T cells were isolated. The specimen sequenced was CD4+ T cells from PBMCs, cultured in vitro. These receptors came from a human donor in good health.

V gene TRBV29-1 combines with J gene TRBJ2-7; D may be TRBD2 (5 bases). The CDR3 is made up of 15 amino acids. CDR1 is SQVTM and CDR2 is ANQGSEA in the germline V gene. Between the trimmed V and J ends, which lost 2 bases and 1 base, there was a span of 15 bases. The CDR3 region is CSVELDGIPSYEQYF. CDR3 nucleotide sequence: TGCAGCGTTGAACTGGACGGGATTCCGTCCTACGAGCAGTACTTC.

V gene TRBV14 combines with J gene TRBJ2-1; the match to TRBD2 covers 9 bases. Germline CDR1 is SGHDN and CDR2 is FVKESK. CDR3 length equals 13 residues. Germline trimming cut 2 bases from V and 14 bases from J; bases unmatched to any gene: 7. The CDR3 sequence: CASSQFAGGREFF. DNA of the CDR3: TGTGCCAGCAGCCAATTCGCGGGAGGGCGGGAGTTCTTC. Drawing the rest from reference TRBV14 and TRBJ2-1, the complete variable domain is EAGVTQFPSHSVIEKGQTVTLRCDPISGHDNLYWYRRVMGKEIKFLLHFVKESKQDESGMPNNRFLAERTGGTYSTLKVQPAELEDSGVYFCASSQFAGGREFFGPGTRLTVL.

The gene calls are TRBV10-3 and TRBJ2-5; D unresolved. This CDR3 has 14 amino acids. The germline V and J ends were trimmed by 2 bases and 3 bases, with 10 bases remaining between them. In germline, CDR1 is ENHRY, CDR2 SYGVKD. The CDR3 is CAISEADGEETQYF. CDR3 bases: TGTGCCATCAGTGAGGCCGACGGCGAAGAGACCCAGTACTTC.

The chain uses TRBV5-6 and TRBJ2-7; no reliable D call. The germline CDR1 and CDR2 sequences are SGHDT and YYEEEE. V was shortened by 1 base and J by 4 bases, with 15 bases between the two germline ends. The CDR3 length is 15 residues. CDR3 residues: CASSLRAGKFYEQYF. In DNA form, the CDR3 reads TGTGCCAGCAGCTTGCGGGCAGGAAAATTTTACGAGCAGTACTTC. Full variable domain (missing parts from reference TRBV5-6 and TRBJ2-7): DAGVTQSPTHLIKTRGQQVTLRCSPKSGHDTVSWYQQALGQGPQFIFQYYEEEERQRGNFPDRFSGHQFPNYSSELNVNALLLGDSALYLCASSLRAGKFYEQYFGPGTRLTVT.

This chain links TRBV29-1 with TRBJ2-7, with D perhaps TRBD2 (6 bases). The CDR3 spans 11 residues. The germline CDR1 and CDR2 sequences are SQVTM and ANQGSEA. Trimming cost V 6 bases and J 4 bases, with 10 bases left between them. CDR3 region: CSVIGGYEQYF. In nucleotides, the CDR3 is TGCAGCGTCATCGGGGGTTACGAGCAGTACTTC.

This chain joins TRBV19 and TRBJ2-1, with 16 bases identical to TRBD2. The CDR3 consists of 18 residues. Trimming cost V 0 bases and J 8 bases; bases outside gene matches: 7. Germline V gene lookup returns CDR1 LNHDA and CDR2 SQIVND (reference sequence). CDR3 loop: CASSIDRGLAGGPDEQFF. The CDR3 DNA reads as TGTGCCAGTAGTATAGATCGGGGACTAGCGGGAGGGCCCGATGAGCAGTTCTTC. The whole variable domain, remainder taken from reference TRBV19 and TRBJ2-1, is DGGITQSPKYLFRKEGQNVTLSCEQNLNHDAMYWYRQDPGQGLRLIYYSQIVNDFQKGDIAEGYSVSREKKESFPLTVTSAQKNPTAFYLCASSIDRGLAGGPDEQFFGPGTRLTVL.

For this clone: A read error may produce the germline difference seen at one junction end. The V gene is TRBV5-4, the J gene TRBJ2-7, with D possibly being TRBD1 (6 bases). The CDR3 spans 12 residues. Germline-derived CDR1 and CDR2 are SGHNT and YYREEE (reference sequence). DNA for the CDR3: TGTGCCAGCAGCTTGGCCCTGGGGGCGGCGAACTTC. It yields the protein CASSLALGAANF.

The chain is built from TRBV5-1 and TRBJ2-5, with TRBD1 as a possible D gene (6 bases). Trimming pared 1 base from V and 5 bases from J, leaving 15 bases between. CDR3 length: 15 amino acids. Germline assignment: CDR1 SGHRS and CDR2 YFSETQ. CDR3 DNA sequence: TGCGCCAGCAGCTTGAGTCAGGGGCGAGGGGAGACCCAGTACTTC. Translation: CASSLSQGRGETQYF.